Described below is a single T cell receptor beta chain sequence and its context. This sample is drawn from a study of blood T cell repertoires in COVID-19. Clones were read by immunoSEQ multiplex PCR, and TCRdb kept only the in-frame ones, dropping some. The repertoire holds some 45,000 clones, with roughly nine tenths as singletons. V shed 0 bases and J shed 0 bases, with 6 bases lying between them. CDR1 MGHRA and CDR2 YSYEKL come from the germline V gene. The CDR3 is 15 residues long. The clonotype originates from a human donor in a cohort sampled during active COVID-19. The chain combines TRBV4-1 with TRBJ2-1; D is unclear. Sequencing used peripheral blood. CDR3 sequence (DNA): TGCGCCAGCAGCCAAGAGACGGGCTCCTACAATGAGCAGTTCTTC. This sequence encodes CASSQETGSYNEQFF.